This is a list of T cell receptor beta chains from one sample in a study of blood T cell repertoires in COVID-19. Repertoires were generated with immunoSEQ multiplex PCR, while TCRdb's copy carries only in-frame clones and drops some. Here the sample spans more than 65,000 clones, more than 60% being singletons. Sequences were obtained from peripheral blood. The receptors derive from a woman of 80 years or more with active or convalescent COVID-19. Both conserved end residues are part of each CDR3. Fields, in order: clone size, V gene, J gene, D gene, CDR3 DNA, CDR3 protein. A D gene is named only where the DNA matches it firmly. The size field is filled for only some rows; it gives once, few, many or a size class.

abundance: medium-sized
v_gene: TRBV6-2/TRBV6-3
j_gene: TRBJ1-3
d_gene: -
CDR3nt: TGTGCCAGCAGTTACTCGAGACAGCATGATCCCTCTGGAAACACCATATATTTT
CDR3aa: CASSYSRQHDPSGNTIYF

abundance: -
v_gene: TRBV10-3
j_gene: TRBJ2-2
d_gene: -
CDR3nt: TGTGCCATCAGTGACATTCCAGGGCGGACGAACACCGGGGAGCTGTTTTTT
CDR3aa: CAISDIPGRTNTGELFF

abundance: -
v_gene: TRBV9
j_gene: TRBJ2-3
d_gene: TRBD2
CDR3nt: TGTGCCAGCAGCTTAACCGGGACTAGTACATTTGGCACAGATACGCAGTATTTT
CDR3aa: CASSLTGTSTFGTDTQYF

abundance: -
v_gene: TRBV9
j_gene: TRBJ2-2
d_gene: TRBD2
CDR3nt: TGTGCCAGCAGCGTAGGCGGGGGGGGCACCGGGGAGCTGTTTTTT
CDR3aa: CASSVGGGGTGELFF

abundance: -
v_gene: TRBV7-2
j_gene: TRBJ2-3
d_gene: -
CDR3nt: TGTGCCAGCAGCCGGACAGATACGCAGTATTTT
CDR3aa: CASSRTDTQYF

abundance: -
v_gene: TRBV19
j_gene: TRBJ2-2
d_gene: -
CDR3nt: TGTGCCAGTAGTCAGGGGATGAGGGGGGAGCTGTTTTTT
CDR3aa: CASSQGMRGELFF

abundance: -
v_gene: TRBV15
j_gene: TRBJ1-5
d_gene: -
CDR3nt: TGTGCCACCAGCAGAGACACGGGTCAGCCCCAGCATTTT
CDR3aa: CATSRDTGQPQHF

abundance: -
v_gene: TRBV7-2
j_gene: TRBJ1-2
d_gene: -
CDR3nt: TGTGCCAGCAGCTTCCAGGGTGGCTATGGCTACACCTTC
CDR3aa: CASSFQGGYGYTF

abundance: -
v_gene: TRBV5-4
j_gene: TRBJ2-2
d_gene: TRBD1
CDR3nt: TGTGCCAGCAGCTTGGAAACAGGGGTCAGGACCGGGGAGCTGTTTTTT
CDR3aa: CASSLETGVRTGELFF

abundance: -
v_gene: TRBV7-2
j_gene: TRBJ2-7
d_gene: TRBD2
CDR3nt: TGTGCCAGCAGCGAGCGGGGGGTCAGCTCCTACGAGCAGTACTTC
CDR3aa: CASSERGVSSYEQYF

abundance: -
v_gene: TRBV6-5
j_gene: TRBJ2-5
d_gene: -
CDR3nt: TGTGCCAGCAAGAGAGGAGAGACCCAGTACTTC
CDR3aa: CASKRGETQYF

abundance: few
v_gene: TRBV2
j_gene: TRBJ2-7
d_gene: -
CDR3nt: TGTGCCAGCAGTGCCGGGGGGCTCTACGAGCAGTACTTC
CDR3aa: CASSAGGLYEQYF

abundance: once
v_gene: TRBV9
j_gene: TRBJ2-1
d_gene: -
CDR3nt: TGTGCCAGCAGCGCCCGGAAACAGGTCCCGAACAACAATGAGCAGTTCTTC
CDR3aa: CASSARKQVPNNNEQFF

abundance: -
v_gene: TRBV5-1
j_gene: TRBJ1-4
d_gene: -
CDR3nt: TGCGCCAGCAGCTGGGGGCCGCCTAATGAAAAACTGTTTTTT
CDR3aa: CASSWGPPNEKLFF

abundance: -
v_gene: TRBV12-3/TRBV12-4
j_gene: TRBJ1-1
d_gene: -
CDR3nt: TGTGCCAGCAGTTTAGCGGCGGGAGAAGCTTTCTTT
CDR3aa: CASSLAAGEAFF